This T cell receptor (beta chain) was captured in a study of glioma-infiltrating T cells (dated by TCRdb to the mid-2010s). Describing the broader study: Sequencing of TCR alpha- and beta-chain repertoires was performed on glioma tissue, on non-neoplastic brain tissue, and on matched peripheral blood mononuclear cells. To measure how far tissue and blood T-cell populations diverged, each tissue-infiltrating repertoire was compared against the peripheral blood repertoire of the same patient. The paired cohort was made up of three low-grade glioma patients, 8 or 9 primary glioblastoma patients and three non-glioma patients who contributed non-neoplastic brain tissue.

This clonotype was seen at least ten times. Its specific antigen is unknown. No much larger clonotype is one base removed from it; base qualities were not supplied. General study outcomes and caveats: The group comparisons were based on small numbers of patients: three non-neoplastic, three low-grade glioma and several glioblastoma patients. Tissue and blood shared very few CDR3 sequences, a result attributed to high CDR3 diversity and limited sampling. VJ-independent divergence between tissue and blood was lower than expected in non-neoplastic patients but higher than expected in all gliomas, particularly low-grade gliomas.

Its CDR3 holds 14 amino acids, cysteine through phenylalanine. The kept DNA is CDR3 alone, 42 bases in frame from the first base. Reading the germline V gene (reference sequence) gives CDR1 DFQATT and CDR2 SNEGSKA. V is trimmed back by 3 bases and J by 3 bases, and the junction contains 7 bases that no gene match accounts for. The iRepertoire nested amplicon-rescue multiplex PCR (arm-PCR) platform was used to amplify TCR alpha and beta CDR3 regions from RNA. The input for one-step reverse transcription and amplification was about 100-450 ng of either tissue mRNA or PBMC total RNA. Following bead purification, Illumina adapters were added by a secondary multiplex PCR, and the libraries were gel-purified between 200 and 400 bp. The libraries contained internal 6-nucleotide barcodes that were used for demultiplexing. Libraries were sequenced on an Illumina MiSeq with 2x220 or 2x250 nucleotide paired-end reads. Per the source publication's procedure: FLASH 1.2.11 was used to merge paired reads, and BWA-MEM then aligned the reads to the GRCh37 human genome before TRA and TRB reads were extracted. An IMGT-derived reference of cassette sequences and CDR3 motifs, with pseudogenes included, was used for V and J assignment. Reads were translated in three frames, and productive CDR3s were defined by a C…FGXG motif without stop codons. A clonotype was defined as a unique combination of a V-J cassette pair and a CDR3 amino acid sequence. Reads were filtered by Hamming distance, thresholded by each sample's sequence error rate in mapped regions. TCRdb itself trimmed the public reads at Q25 with fastp, ran MiXCR and retained productive beta chains. Every CDR3 protein is listed once, alongside the most common genes and DNA of its rows. None of the V and J calls come from the authors' own analysis; TCRdb made them. A total of about 110,000 distinct CDR3 sequences appear in this sample, less than 30% of them only once. 35% of the sample lies in the top ten.

Sequencing was carried out using glioma tissue, nonneoplastic brain tissue, or PBMCs (not recorded which). The V gene is TRBV20-1 and the J gene is TRBJ1-2; 7 central bases correspond to TRBD1. The TCR sequence derives from a human donor with low-grade glioma or glioblastoma, undergoing nonglioma brain surgery, or in good health (not recorded which). The CDR3 has the sequence CSASPTGPDYGYTF. The nucleotide sequence is given as TGCAGTGCTAGCCCGACAGGGCCAGACTATGGCTACACCTTC.